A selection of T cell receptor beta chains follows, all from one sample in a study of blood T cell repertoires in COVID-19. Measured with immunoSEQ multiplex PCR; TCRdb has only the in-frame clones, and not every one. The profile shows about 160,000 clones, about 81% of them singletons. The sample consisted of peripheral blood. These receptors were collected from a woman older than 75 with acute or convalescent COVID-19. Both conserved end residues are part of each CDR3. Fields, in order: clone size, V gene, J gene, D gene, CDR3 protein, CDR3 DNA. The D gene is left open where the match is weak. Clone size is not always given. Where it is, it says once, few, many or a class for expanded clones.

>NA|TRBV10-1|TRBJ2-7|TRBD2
CASSDSPSGAYEQYF
TGCGCCAGCAGTGACAGTCCTAGCGGGGCCTACGAGCAGTACTTC
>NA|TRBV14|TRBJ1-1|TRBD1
CASSQDLSRGLGAFF
TGTGCCAGCAGCCAAGATCTTTCCAGGGGGCTGGGAGCTTTCTTT
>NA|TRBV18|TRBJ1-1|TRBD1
CASSPTGDTEAFF
TGTGCCAGCTCACCCACAGGGGACACTGAAGCTTTCTTT
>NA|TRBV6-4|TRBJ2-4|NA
CASSDSGYPGVAKNIQYF
TGTGCCAGCAGTGACTCCGGCTACCCAGGTGTAGCCAAAAACATTCAGTACTTC
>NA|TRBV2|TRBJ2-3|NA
CASSVDRITDTQYF
TGTGCCAGCAGTGTGGACAGAATCACAGATACGCAGTATTTT
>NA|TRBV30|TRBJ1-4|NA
CAWSVLDNEKLFF
TGTGCCTGGAGTGTACTTGATAATGAAAAACTGTTTTTT
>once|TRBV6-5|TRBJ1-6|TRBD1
CASSRPDRVNSPLHF
TGTGCCAGCAGTCGTCCTGACAGGGTAAATTCACCCCTCCACTTT
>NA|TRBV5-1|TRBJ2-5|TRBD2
CASNDGLAGGYQETQYF
TGCGCCAGCAACGATGGACTAGCGGGGGGATATCAAGAGACCCAGTACTTC
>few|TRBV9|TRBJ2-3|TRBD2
CASSVAGSGARQYF
TGTGCCAGCAGCGTAGCTGGAAGCGGGGCCAGGCAGTATTTT
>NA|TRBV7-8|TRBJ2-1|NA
CASSLFSPTENNEQFF
TGTGCCAGCAGCTTATTTTCTCCGACAGAAAACAATGAGCAGTTCTTC
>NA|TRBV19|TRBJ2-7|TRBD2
CATAKARAGEQYF
TGTGCCACTGCGAAGGCTCGAGCGGGGGAGCAGTACTTC
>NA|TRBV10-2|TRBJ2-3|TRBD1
CASSASGTGGARSTDTQYF
TGCGCCAGCAGCGCATCCGGGACAGGGGGCGCGCGGTCCACAGATACGCAGTATTTT
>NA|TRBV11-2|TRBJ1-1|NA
CASSPWGQGLAEAFF
TGTGCCAGCAGCCCTTGGGGTCAGGGTCTGGCTGAAGCTTTCTTT
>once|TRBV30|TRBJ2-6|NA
CAWLPDRPLFSGANVLTF
TGTGCCTGGCTACCGGACAGACCACTATTCTCTGGGGCCAACGTCCTGACTTTC
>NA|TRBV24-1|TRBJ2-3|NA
CATSDPNVGARDTQYF
TGTGCCACCAGTGATCCGAATGTTGGGGCTCGAGATACGCAGTATTTT
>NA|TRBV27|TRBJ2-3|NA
CASSLYPPRDTQYF
TGTGCCAGCAGTTTATATCCCCCCCGGGATACGCAGTATTTT
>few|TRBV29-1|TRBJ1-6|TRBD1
CSAQGQGDSPLHF
TGCAGCGCACAGGGACAGGGTGATTCACCCCTCCACTTT
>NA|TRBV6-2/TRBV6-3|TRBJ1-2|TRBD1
CASSDRGDYGYTF
TGTGCCAGCAGTGACAGGGGGGACTATGGCTACACCTTC
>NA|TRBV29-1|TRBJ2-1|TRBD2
CSVEGGASGRRYEQFF
TGCAGCGTTGAAGGCGGGGCTAGCGGGAGGCGGTATGAGCAGTTCTTC
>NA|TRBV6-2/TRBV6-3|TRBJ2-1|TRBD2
CASRPSGGRYNEQFF
TGTGCCAGCAGACCTAGCGGGGGTAGGTACAATGAGCAGTTCTTC
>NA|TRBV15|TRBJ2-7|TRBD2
CATSAGTNDAYEQYF
TGTGCCACCAGCGCCGGGACTAACGATGCCTACGAGCAGTACTTC
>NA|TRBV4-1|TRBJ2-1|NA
CASSQKSGRANEQFF
TGCGCCAGCAGCCAAAAGTCCGGGCGGGCCAATGAGCAGTTCTTC
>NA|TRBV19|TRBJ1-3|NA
CASSIRGRSSGNTIYF
TGTGCCAGTAGTATTCGGGGTAGATCCTCTGGAAACACCATATATTTT
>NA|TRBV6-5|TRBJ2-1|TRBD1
CASRWGADRAQFF
TGTGCCAGCAGATGGGGCGCGGACAGGGCCCAGTTCTTC
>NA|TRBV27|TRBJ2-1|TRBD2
CASSSPGLAGSYNEQFF
TGTGCCAGCAGCTCACCGGGACTAGCGGGATCTTACAATGAGCAGTTCTTC
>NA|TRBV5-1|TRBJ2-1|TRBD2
CASRIKRTSGPNEQFF
TGCGCCAGCAGAATTAAGAGGACTAGCGGCCCCAATGAGCAGTTCTTC
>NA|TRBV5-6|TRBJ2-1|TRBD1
CASSFRDRGSNEQFF
TGTGCCAGCAGCTTCCGGGACAGGGGAAGCAATGAGCAGTTCTTC
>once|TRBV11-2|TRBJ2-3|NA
CASSHHPRLVDTQYF
TGTGCCAGCAGCCATCATCCAAGACTCGTAGATACGCAGTATTTT
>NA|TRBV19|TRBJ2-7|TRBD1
CASSIYTGTAYEQYF
TGTGCCAGTAGTATTTACACCGGGACAGCCTACGAGCAGTACTTC
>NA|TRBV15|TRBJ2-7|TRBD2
CATSRDRAGTPYEQYF
TGTGCCACCAGCAGAGATCGAGCGGGAACCCCCTACGAGCAGTACTTC
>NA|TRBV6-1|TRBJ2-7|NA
CASSESGTPYEQYF
TGTGCCAGCAGTGAATCCGGGACACCTTACGAGCAGTACTTC
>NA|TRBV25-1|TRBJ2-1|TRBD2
CASMKAGGINEQFF
TGTGCCAGCATGAAAGCGGGAGGGATCAATGAGCAGTTCTTC
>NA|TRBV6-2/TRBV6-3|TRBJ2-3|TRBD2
CASSRTSGRPRVTDTQYF
TGTGCCAGCAGTAGGACTAGCGGGAGGCCCCGTGTTACAGATACGCAGTATTTT
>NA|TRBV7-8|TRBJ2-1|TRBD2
CASSSSGGGPRNEQFF
TGTGCCAGCAGCTCCTCCGGGGGGGGGCCGCGCAATGAGCAGTTCTTC
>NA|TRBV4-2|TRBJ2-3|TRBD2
CASSQDLAGGIPDTQYF
TGTGCCAGCAGCCAAGATCTGGCGGGGGGCATCCCAGATACGCAGTATTTT
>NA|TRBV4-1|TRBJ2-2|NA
CASSQGTTGTGELFF
TGCGCCAGCAGCCAAGGCACTACGGGAACCGGGGAGCTGTTTTTT
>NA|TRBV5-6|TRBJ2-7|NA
CASSSLTGSYEQYF
TGTGCCAGCAGCTCTCTAACAGGGAGCTACGAGCAGTACTTC
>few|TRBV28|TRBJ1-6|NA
CASTRTGYNSPLHF
TGTGCCAGCACCAGAACAGGGTATAATTCACCCCTCCACTTT
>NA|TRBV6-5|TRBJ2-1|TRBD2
CASRLAGGYNEQFF
TGTGCCAGCAGGCTAGCGGGGGGGTACAATGAGCAGTTCTTC
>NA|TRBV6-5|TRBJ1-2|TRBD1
CASGQGGYGYTF
TGTGCCAGCGGACAGGGGGGGTATGGCTACACCTTC
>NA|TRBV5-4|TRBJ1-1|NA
CASSREPSNTEAFF
TGTGCCAGCAGCAGAGAACCGTCGAACACTGAAGCTTTCTTT
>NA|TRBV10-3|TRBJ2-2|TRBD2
CAISESGLASNTGELFF
TGTGCCATCAGTGAGTCGGGACTAGCCTCGAACACCGGGGAGCTGTTTTTT
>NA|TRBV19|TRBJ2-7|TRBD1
CASSARDRRTYEQYF
TGTGCCAGTAGTGCACGGGACAGACGAACCTACGAGCAGTACTTC
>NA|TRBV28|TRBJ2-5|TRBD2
CASSLILAGGVETQYF
TGTGCCAGCAGTTTAATCCTAGCGGGAGGGGTAGAGACCCAGTACTTC
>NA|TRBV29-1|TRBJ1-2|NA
CSVHTPNYGYTF
TGCAGCGTGCACACCCCTAACTATGGCTACACCTTC
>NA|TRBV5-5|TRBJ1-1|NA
CASSVRDMNTEAFF
TGTGCCAGCAGCGTCAGGGATATGAACACTGAAGCTTTCTTT
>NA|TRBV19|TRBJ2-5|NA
CASREGGSAATTKTQYF
TGTGCCAGTAGAGAAGGGGGTTCGGCGGCCACAACGAAGACCCAGTACTTC
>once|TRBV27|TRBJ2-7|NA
CASRRSQGLAYEQYF
TGTGCCAGCAGACGTTCGCAGGGCCTAGCCTACGAGCAGTACTTC
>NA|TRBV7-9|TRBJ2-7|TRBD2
CASSATSGRTYEQYF
TGTGCCAGCAGCGCCACTAGCGGGAGAACATACGAGCAGTACTTC
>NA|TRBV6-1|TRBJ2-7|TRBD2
CASNTRGLAAYEQYF
TGTGCCAGCAACACCCGGGGACTAGCGGCCTACGAGCAGTACTTC